This T cell receptor (beta chain) appears in the sequencing data of a study of cytomegalovirus exposure and HLA in healthy donors (dated by TCRdb to the late 2010s). With respect to the entire study: In an earlier analysis of 450 to 750 of the donors, less than 350 Gb of sequence data and some 100 million unique TCR beta sequences from 150 million to 200 million T cells were reported. Approximately 300 gigabases of sequencing data and approximately 91 million unique TCR sequences made up an early release that covered some 640 HLA-typed donors. Of the 300 to 500 genotyped donors, 65% to 90% were placed in the genetic ancestry cluster associated with self-reported Caucasian donors. The study aimed to test whether signatures of past pathogen exposure could be identified by cataloging public T cell receptors. Using immunosequencing, the study profiled T cell repertoires from some 670 subjects and related those repertoires to cytomegalovirus serostatus. Besides the first cohort of under 700 subjects, a separate validation cohort made up of about 120 different subjects was used. To predict cytomegalovirus infection status, the study brought together high-throughput TCR immunosequencing, statistical association of individual TCRs with disease status, and machine learning. A later analysis re-examined previously published TCR beta repertoires from 600 to 700 donors and added high-resolution HLA genotyping to investigate patterns of TCR occurrence. In the later analysis, no new phenotypic data were used to find candidate immune exposures; instead, reliance was placed on TCR beta sequences and their occurrence across donors. To decide whether each TCR beta V gene segment behaved as functional or pseudogenic, an earlier analysis of some 600 of the donors relied on high-throughput TCR beta sequencing. Alongside the repertoire data, information on donor age, sex, ethnicity and CMV serostatus was compiled. Genome-wide SNP genotypes for about three fifths of the roughly 670 donors were used in a later genetic analysis, which treated that subset as a discovery cohort. Every discovery cohort repertoire had been produced on one sequencing platform. Both class I and class II loci were covered by HLA typing, at four-digit resolution. Typing coverage differed by locus: A, B, C, DRB1 and DQB1 were typed in about 629-630 donors, DQA1 in about 500, DPA1 in over 600, and DPB1 in roughly 450. Roughly 5 DR-DQ haplotypes were treated as single units for association and clustering because of strong linkage in the cohort. Among roughly 370 genotyped donors of the cohort, an average of around 240,000 unique TCR beta nucleotide sequences were sequenced per donor, 15% to 20% of them non-productive.

The cohort consisted of fewer than 700 healthy bone marrow donors. All cohort members were sampled while nominally healthy, although unrecorded immune exposures were likely present. The donor tested CMV seronegative, placing the donor among the approximately 360 seronegative members of the cohort. Every donor gave a peripheral blood sample, and the peripheral blood mononuclear cells from that sample were used for TCR beta sequencing. The Qiagen DNeasy Blood Extraction Kit was used to extract genomic DNA from the blood cell samples. As concerns this clone: The specificity of this receptor is unknown. Base-call qualities are not available, and no considerably larger clone is one nucleotide away.

The library was obtained by the immunoSEQ multiplex PCR assay. For the multiplex PCR, a mixture combining 60 forward primers for TCR Vbeta segments and 13 reverse primers for TCR Jbeta segments was used. Amplification of the CDR3 region of rearranged TCR beta genes was performed with a multiplex PCR assay on genomic DNA. On the Illumina HiSeq System, the amplified TCR beta libraries were sequenced as 87-base-pair reads. The authors' analysis ran thus. A later analysis counted about 80 million unique TCR beta chains across the 600 to 850 repertoires, and some 12 million of these chains were shared by at least two donors. Raw reads were error-corrected and collapsed into unique sequences with a nearest-neighbor algorithm that merged closely related sequences to remove PCR and sequencing errors. To assign V, D and J gene segments, CDR3 sequences were aligned to IMGT reference sequences. For a sequence to be retained, a match of at least six nucleotides to both a V gene segment and a J gene segment was required. Rearrangements were classified as productive when the CDR3 lacked stop codons and remained in frame with V and J, and all other rearrangements were classified as non-productive. Following IMGT convention, CDR3 was defined as the stretch from the second conserved V-encoded cysteine to the conserved J-encoded phenylalanine. In an earlier analysis of around 540 of the donors, sequences lacking an unambiguous match to a single V gene segment were excluded. An earlier analysis of approximately 590 of the donors classified V segments as functional when productive rearrangements were above 56.7% and as segregating when the standard deviation between donors was above 5%. A statistical classification framework was built to diagnose cytomegalovirus status from the catalog of TCR beta chain sequences. In a later analysis, TCR nucleotide sequences were compared against IMGT/GENE-DB human TR gene sequences so that V and J genes could be assigned. The TCRdist pipeline was used in a later analysis to assign CDR3 sequences and most-parsimonious VDJ recombination scenarios. In a later analysis, each TCR beta chain was defined by its CDR3 amino acid sequence together with its V-gene family, and reads lacking a unique V-gene family were excluded. In a later analysis, around 600 highly shared, low-generation-probability nucleotide sequences were removed to address suspected cross-contamination and a sequencing artifact. For each public chain, a later analysis derived a clonal expansion index from normalized ranks of inferred template counts within each repertoire. In a later analysis, generation probabilities were computed with a VDJ recombination model fitted to out-of-frame rearrangements, and the resulting probabilities were checked against IGoR. A later analysis scored TCR-TCR, TCR-HLA and TCR-CMV co-occurrence with hypergeometric tests, applying a repertoire-size bias correction to TCR pairs. To estimate false discovery rates, a later analysis permuted the HLA or CMV assignments 20 times. A later analysis grouped co-occurring TCRs with DBSCAN, adding TCRdist sequence similarity when clustering within HLA-allele-positive subsets. For co-occurrence clustering, repertoires with fewer than 30,000 or more than 120,000 public chains were excluded, along with four or five repertoires with anomalous nucleotide sharing. This immuneACCESS table, as held by TCRdb, lists in-frame sequences with V and J called but not all clones. Of the missing ones, under half trace to an unresolved V gene in checked studies; the others have no known cause. D and trimming come from the DNA, and the V and J calls and clone size come from that table. The sample yields more than 100,000 clones; around 78% were counted once. Clones ranked in the top ten supply 1.5% to 1.9% of the sample.

What the study reported, not specific to this receptor: In an earlier analysis of over 550 of the donors, most TCR beta V segments were observed in productive rearrangements about 87% or about 30% of the time, broadly matching IMGT annotations. While some public TCRs were present in many individuals, most TCR sequences turned up only very rarely across donors. A few of the identified cytomegalovirus-associated TCR beta chains were confirmed in vitro to be specific for cytomegalovirus antigens. Compared with equally common non-associated chains, HLA-associated TCR beta chains in a later analysis were more clonally expanded and had lower generation probabilities. Presence/absence analyses assumed roughly uniform sequencing depth across donors, an assumption that may not hold. The study listed 164 TCR beta chains as associated with cytomegalovirus. In this cohort, only TCR beta chains were sequenced, and detectable features were limited by the absence of alpha or paired-chain data. For the cohort, immune exposure information was limited to CMV serostatus. In a later analysis, the rate of TCR association differed among HLA loci, with DRB1 alleles having the most associated TCRs and HLA-C alleles having the fewest. A later genetic analysis reported fewer N-insertions in productive TCRs among donors in an Asian-associated ancestry cluster than the roughly 650-donor mean. Linkage disequilibrium might explain the correlated functional status among segregating V segments, but an unknown experimental factor could not be excluded. The earlier analysis of nearly 600 of the donors excluded 15 to 20 rarely observed V segments, including chromosome 9 orphons, because counts were too low. Most CMV-associated TCR beta chains appeared to be HLA-restricted in a later analysis, and the HLA associations seemed to be driven largely by CMV exposure. A cluster of highly shared sequence variants was judged likely to be a technical artifact of the sequencing pipeline. Some IMGT-functional V segments, including TRBV6-2 and TRBV6-3, could not be distinguished by the 87-base-pair reads and were therefore excluded. A further reported finding was that TCR beta sequences accurately predicted the HLA-A and HLA-B alleles for most subjects in the first cohort. In a later analysis, several top co-occurrence clusters were reported to appear linked to parvovirus B19, influenza, CMV and Epstein-Barr virus. Assigning TCR associations to individual alleles was difficult when HLA alleles, especially DR and DQ, strongly co-occurred. Because some donors lacked HLA typing at each locus, the association tests relied only on the typed subset. Cytomegalovirus status was reported to be diagnosed by the classifier with high specificity and sensitivity in both the original and validation cohorts. Specific HLA alleles were associated with roughly 16,000 TCR beta sequences at a false discovery rate of 0.05 in a later analysis. V-gene and J-gene trimming of TCR beta chains was associated with a missense DCLRE1C variant in a later genetic analysis, and the association was replicated in an independent cohort. It was suggested by the authors that the approach could potentially be generalized to other disease states and immunological phenotypes.

The junction shows trimming of 3 bases on V and 8 bases on J, plus 11 bases between the germline ends. The CDR3 measures 13 amino acids from cysteine to phenylalanine. Only the CDR3 DNA is retained, 39 bases long and in frame from the first base. The germline V gene provides CDR1 SGDLS and CDR2 YYNGEE. This sequence originates from a man aged 35-49 years in good health and CMV-seronegative. In this chain, TRBV9 is recombined with TRBJ1-4; the best D guess is TRBD1, with 6 bases matching. The sample was PBMCs. This receptor has the CDR3 CASSAYREEKLFF. In nucleotide form, the sequence is TGTGCCAGCAGCGCCTACAGGGAAGAAAAACTGTTTTTT.